Following are 24 T cell receptor beta chains from one sample sequenced in a study of vaccination effects on CD4 cells after COVID-19. The protocol was immunoSEQ multiplex PCR, while the TCRdb copy is restricted to in-frame clones and leaves out a portion. The sample records 26,000 or so clones, more than 65% being singletons. These receptors have no identified antigens. Antigen-specific CD4+ T cells expanded by the ViraFEST assay with viral peptide pools were then sequenced. Culture proceeded for roughly ten days, and CD4+ T cells were then isolated. Vaccinated participants had no history of SARS-CoV-2 infection and tested negative for nucleocapsid antibodies. Sequenced here: CD4+ T cells from PBMCs cultured with HCoV-NL63 spike peptides, sampled before COVID-19 vaccination. These TCRs come from a human donor who received a COVID-19 vaccine.

The V and J genes are TRBV11-1 and TRBJ1-1; 9 bases are a match to TRBD1. V was clipped by 6 bases and J by 1 base; unmatched bases: 3. Germline CDR1 and CDR2: SGHAT and FQDESV (reference sequence). This CDR3 spans 14 amino acids. The CDR3 nucleotides are TGTGCCAGCAGTAGACAGGGGGGGAACACTGAAGCTTTCTTT. It codes for CASSRQGGNTEAFF.

The chain employs TRBV3-1 (or the pseudogene TRBV3-2) and TRBJ1-1; D might be TRBD1 (5 bases). V lost 0 bases, J lost 8 bases, and 10 bases lay in between. This CDR3 comprises 13 residues. Per germline, CDR1 LGHDT and CDR2 YNNKEL (reference sequence). This CDR3 is CASSQDGGTEAFF. In DNA form, the CDR3 reads TGTGCCAGCAGCCAAGATGGGGGAACCGAAGCTTTCTTT.

V usage is TRBV27 and J usage is TRBJ2-2, with 11 bases matching TRBD2. V dropped 3 bases and J dropped 6; count of bases not matched to a gene: 6. Germline V lookup: CDR1 MNHEY, CDR2 SMNVEV (reference sequence). This CDR3 is built from 16 residues. The CDR3 DNA sequence: TGTGCCAGCAGTTTCACTAGCGGGAGTATAGCCGGGGAGCTGTTTTTT. The encoded protein is CASSFTSGSIAGELFF.

V gene TRBV28 combines with J gene TRBJ1-4; a possible D gene is TRBD1 (6 bases). This CDR3 comprises 15 residues. Germline V gives CDR1 MDHEN, CDR2 SYDVKM. The V end lost 3 bases, the J end lost 8 bases, and 16 bases lay between the germline ends. The CDR3 nucleotides read TGTGCCAGCAGTTTGCCCGGGGCCAGGGGCGAAAAACTGTTTTTT. Amino acid sequence: CASSLPGARGEKLFF.

This chain connects TRBV11-2 to TRBJ1-1; D is possibly TRBD1 (6 bases). V lost 8 bases to trimming and J lost 1 base, with 17 bases between them. This CDR3 has 15 residues. Germline CDR1 reads SGHAT; CDR2 reads FQNNGV. Here the CDR3 DNA reads TGTGCCAGCCGGTTAGGGGGGGGATCGAACACTGAAGCTTTCTTT. It yields the protein CASRLGGGSNTEAFF.

This clone has only one observation. The chain carries TRBV25-1 and TRBJ2-3; tentatively, D is TRBD2 (6 bases). CDR1 and CDR2 from the germline V gene are MGHDK and SYGVNS. The CDR3 totals 16 residues. With 6 bases removed from V and 0 bases from J, the gap between germline ends came to 16 bases. The DNA of the CDR3 is TGTGCCAGCAGCCTTGCTAGCGCCTCTAGCACAGATACGCAGTATTTT. Translated: CASSLASASSTDTQYF.

In this sample, this clone turned up once. The chain recombines TRBV6-6 with TRBJ2-5; 8 nucleotides match TRBD2. CDR1 is MNHNY and CDR2 is SVGAGI in the germline V gene (reference sequence). The CDR3 has 13 amino acids. Trimming took 7 bases from V and 5 from J; bases not matched to a gene: 6. The CDR3 sequence is CASTHGGAETQYF. The CDR3 DNA follows: TGTGCCAGCACCCACGGGGGGGCTGAGACCCAGTACTTC.

A few counts support this clone. V and J are TRBV9 and TRBJ1-3; D not resolved. V lost 0 bases to trimming and J lost 0 bases, with 7 bases between them. Germline lookup yields CDR1 SGDLS and CDR2 YYNGEE. The CDR3 is made up of 15 amino acids. CDR3 residues: CASSVDGNSGNTIYF. DNA for the CDR3: TGTGCCAGCAGCGTAGACGGAAACTCTGGAAACACCATATATTTT.

The chain has TRBV20-1 and TRBJ1-4, with D possibly TRBD1 on 5 matching bases. V was shortened by 3 bases and J by 5 bases, with 13 bases between the two germline ends. CDR3 size: 14 residues. Germline CDR1 and CDR2: DFQATT and SNEGSKA (reference sequence). The CDR3 coding sequence is TGCAGTGCTAGTATGTCAGGGAAAAATGAAAAACTGTTTTTT. It encodes CSASMSGKNEKLFF.

This rearrangement joins TRBV5-6 to TRBJ1-6; 9 nucleotides agree with TRBD1. The CDR3 totals 15 residues. Germline CDR1 reads SGHDT; CDR2 reads YYEEEE. J gave up 9 bases and V 4 bases, and 8 bases lay outside the gene matches. CDR3 DNA sequence: TGTGCCAGCAGCCCTCCAACGGGACAGGGTTCACCCCTCCACTTT. Protein: CASSPPTGQGSPLHF.

This chain links TRBV28 with TRBJ2-1; TRBD2 matches at 13 bases. Germline CDR1 reads MDHEN; CDR2 reads SYDVKM. CDR3 size: 15 residues. V lost 7 bases to trimming and J lost 9 bases; unmatched junction nucleotides: 9. The CDR3 loop is CASTPGTSGTGEQFF. The CDR3 coding sequence is TGTGCCAGCACCCCCGGGACTAGCGGGACTGGTGAGCAGTTCTTC. Using reference TRBV28 and TRBJ2-1 for the parts outside the CDR3, the full variable domain is DVKVTQSSRYLVKRTGEKVFLECVQDMDHENMFWYRQDPGLGLRLIYFSYDVKMKEKGDIPEGYSVSREKKERFSLILESASTNQTSMYLCASTPGTSGTGEQFFGPGTRLTVL.

CDR3 region: CASSLGGVAYEQYF. The DNA for the CDR3 is TGTGCCAGCAGCTTGGGGGGGGTTGCCTACGAGCAGTACTTC. This chain connects TRBV7-8 to TRBJ2-7, with 7 bases identical to TRBD2. Germline V lookup: CDR1 SGHVS, CDR2 FQNEAQ. V was clipped by 3 bases and J by 2 bases; unmatched bases: 4. There are 14 residues in the CDR3. Using reference TRBV7-8 and TRBJ2-7 for the parts outside the CDR3, the full variable domain is GAGVSQSPRYKVAKRGQDVALRCDPISGHVSLFWYQQALGQGPEFLTYFQNEAQLDKSGLPSDRFFAERPEGSVSTLKIQRTQQEDSAVYLCASSLGGVAYEQYFGPGTRLTVT.

This clone was counted between two and nine times. The V and J genes are TRBV11-2 and TRBJ1-4; D is perhaps TRBD1 (5 bases). This CDR3 has 15 amino acids. Trimming shortened V by 1 base and J by 2 bases, and 8 bases separated the two germline ends. The germline V gene encodes CDR1 SGHAT and CDR2 FQNNGV. CDR3 in DNA: TGTGCCAGCAGCTTAGTGGGGGGGACTAATGAAAAACTGTTTTTT. This sequence encodes CASSLVGGTNEKLFF.

The V gene is TRBV19, the J gene TRBJ2-6, with D unclear. The CDR3 covers 14 residues. Trimming stripped 8 bases from V and 1 base from J, with 9 bases between. Germline loops: CDR1 LNHDA, CDR2 SQIVND (reference sequence). CDR3 nucleotide sequence: TGTGCCAGTTCGAGAGAGTCTGGGGCCAACGTCCTGACTTTC. This encodes CASSRESGANVLTF. Supplemented by reference TRBV19 and TRBJ2-6, the full variable domain reads DGGITQSPKYLFRKEGQNVTLSCEQNLNHDAMYWYRQDPGQGLRLIYYSQIVNDFQKGDIAEGYSVSREKKESFPLTVTSAQKNPTAFYLCASSRESGANVLTFGAGSRLTVL.

The J gene is TRBJ2-7, the V gene TRBV21-1; no check of the table's D call, TRBD2, against the DNA was made. TRBV21-1 is classified as a pseudogene. This CDR3 comprises 18 residues. The CDR3 is CASSKWETSGSGTYEQYF. CDR3 sequence (DNA): TGTGCCAGCAGCAAATGGGAGACTAGCGGGAGCGGGACCTACGAGCAGTACTTC.

A few counts support this clone. The CDR3, as DNA: TGTGCCATCAGTGAGTTGGGCGGGAGGGCCTCCCGCAATATGAACACCGGGGAGCTGTTTTTT. Its protein product is CAISELGGRASRNMNTGELFF. The V gene is TRBV10-3, the J gene TRBJ2-2; 9 bases match TRBD2. The V gene end was trimmed by 1 base and the J gene end by 1 base; junction bases not matched to a gene: 16. The CDR3 loop spans 21 amino acids. The germline V gene encodes CDR1 ENHRY and CDR2 SYGVKD.

The CDR3 nucleotides are TGTGCCACCAGTGATTCTGAACAGGGCTGCTCTGGAAACACCATATATTTT. Its protein product is CATSDSEQGCSGNTIYF. The rearrangement links TRBV24-1 to TRBJ1-3; the D gene is possibly TRBD1 (6 bases). From germline, CDR1 is KGHDR and CDR2 SFDVKD. V lost 2 bases and J lost 0, with 13 bases in between. This CDR3 region has 17 residues.

The rearrangement uses TRBV18 and TRBJ2-4, with D possibly matching TRBD1 (5 bases). The CDR3 has 15 residues. Germline values: CDR1 KGHSH, CDR2 LQKENI. V dropped 2 bases and J dropped 1 base, with 9 bases sitting between them. CDR3 nucleotides: TGTGCCAGCTCACCAGGGGCAGGGGCCAAAAACATTCAGTACTTC. Translating it yields CASSPGAGAKNIQYF.

This clone has just one count. The chain employs TRBV3-1 (or the pseudogene TRBV3-2) and TRBJ1-6, with 8 bases lining up with TRBD1. The V segment lost 5 bases and the J segment 4 bases; nucleotides outside the gene matches: 7. This CDR3 is 16 amino acids long. In germline, CDR1 is LGHDT, CDR2 YNNKEL (reference sequence). The CDR3 loop is CASSSRGQGYNSPLHF. The CDR3 DNA sequence: TGTGCCAGCAGCTCCAGGGGGCAAGGATATAATTCACCCCTCCACTTT.

The chain employs TRBV11-1 and TRBJ2-3; no clear D gene. The germline V and J ends were trimmed by 1 base and 0 bases, with 11 bases remaining between them. The germline V gene encodes CDR1 SGHAT and CDR2 FQDESV (reference sequence). This CDR3 is 16 amino acids long. CDR3 residues: CASSLVSFFSTDTQYF. The CDR3 coding sequence is TGTGCCAGCAGCTTAGTGAGCTTCTTTAGCACAGATACGCAGTATTTT.

This rearrangement joins TRBV5-6 to TRBJ2-7; D may be TRBD2 (6 bases). The germline gives CDR1 SGHDT, CDR2 YYEEEE. This CDR3 is built from 13 residues. Trimming cost V 3 bases and J 7 bases, with 14 bases left between them. This chain's CDR3 is CASSSGPREEQYF. The CDR3 nucleotides read TGTGCCAGCAGCTCAGGTCCCCGGGAGGAGCAGTACTTC.

The V call is TRBV12-3 or TRBV12-4, the J call TRBJ1-1; D is perhaps TRBD1 (5 bases). The CDR3 runs 12 residues. V was cut by 5 bases and J by 5 bases, with 9 bases left in between. The CDR3 protein is CASSPGWTEAFF. CDR3 sequence (DNA): TGTGCCAGCAGTCCAGGGTGGACTGAAGCTTTCTTT.

The chain couples TRBV9 to TRBJ2-7, with 7 bases lining up with TRBD1. The CDR3 is 14 amino acids. V trimming: 4 bases; J trimming: 2 bases; junction bases outside the gene matches: 6. Germline loops: CDR1 SGDLS, CDR2 YYNGEE. This CDR3 is CASSPGQKTYEQYF. Here the CDR3 DNA reads TGTGCCAGCAGCCCGGGACAGAAAACCTACGAGCAGTACTTC. The whole variable domain, remainder taken from reference TRBV9 and TRBJ2-7, is DSGVTQTPKHLITATGQRVTLRCSPRSGDLSVYWYQQSLDQGLQFLIQYYNGEERAKGNILERFSAQQFPDLHSELNLSSLELGDSALYFCASSPGQKTYEQYFGPGTRLTVT.

The CDR3 spells CASSRDGHSTDTQYF. The CDR3 DNA reads as TGCGCCAGCAGCCGGGACGGTCACTCCACAGATACGCAGTATTTT. The J gene is TRBJ2-3, the V gene TRBV5-1, with D possibly being TRBD1 or TRBD2 (5 bases each). V lost 4 bases to trimming and J lost 2 bases, with 14 bases between them. Germline assignment: CDR1 SGHRS and CDR2 YFSETQ. CDR3 length: 15 residues.